The 8 T cell receptor beta chains given below trace back to one sample, sequenced in a study of blood T cell repertoires in COVID-19. The data were produced by immunoSEQ multiplex PCR, yet TCRdb's version contains in-frame clones alone and is incomplete. The sample shows about 140,000 clones, approximately 80% of them seen only once. Sequencing was done on a sample of peripheral blood. These receptors were collected from a human donor in a cohort sampled during active COVID-19.

V usage is TRBV6-5 and J usage is TRBJ1-1; 8 bases line up with TRBD1. The ends lost 7 bases at V and 5 bases at J; junction bases unmatched: 9. CDR1 and CDR2 (germline): MNHEY, SVGAGI. This CDR3 is 14 amino acids long. CDR3 nucleotide sequence: TGTGCCAGCAACCGGGACAGGATGATTACTGAAGCTTTCTTT. Its translation is CASNRDRMITEAFF.

This clone was found a few times. The V gene is TRBV5-1, the J gene TRBJ1-4; 8 bases map to TRBD1. Germline V lookup: CDR1 SGHRS, CDR2 YFSETQ. The CDR3 length is 14 residues. The V segment lost 3 bases and the J segment 7 bases; nucleotides outside the gene matches: 5. CDR3 coding DNA: TGCGCCAGCAGCTCAATGACAGGGGCTGAAAAACTGTTTTTT. It yields the protein CASSSMTGAEKLFF.

This clone was observed a single time. V gene TRBV7-3 combines with J gene TRBJ2-2; 9 bases agree with TRBD1. The trim removed 5 bases at V and 2 bases at J, leaving 6 bases unmatched. CDR3 length: 16 residues. The germline CDR1 and CDR2 sequences are SGHTA and FQGTGA. CDR3 region: CASSTRDRANTGELFF. CDR3 coding DNA: TGTGCCAGCAGCACGAGGGACAGGGCTAACACCGGGGAGCTGTTTTTT. The whole variable domain, filled in from reference TRBV7-3 and TRBJ2-2, reads GAGVSQTPSNKVTEKGKYVELRCDPISGHTALYWYRQSLGQGPEFLIYFQGTGAADDSGLPNDRFFAVRPEGSVSTLKIQRTERGDSAVYLCASSTRDRANTGELFFGEGSRLTVL.

The rearrangement links TRBV7-9 to TRBJ1-2, with D possibly matching TRBD1 (6 bases). Trimming left V 3 bases short and J 6 bases short, with 17 bases between. Per the germline V gene, CDR1 is SEHNR and CDR2 is FQNEAQ (reference sequence). CDR3 length: 15 residues. CDR3 protein: CASSLVELKGDGYTF. CDR3 nucleotide sequence: TGTGCCAGCAGCTTGGTTGAATTAAAGGGGGATGGCTACACCTTC.

V and J are TRBV29-1 and TRBJ1-2; 9 bases line up with TRBD1. The CDR3 has 15 amino acids. V lost 6 bases, J lost 3 bases, and 11 bases stayed unmatched. Germline lookup yields CDR1 SQVTM and CDR2 ANQGSEA. CDR3 sequence: CSVTPGQGRHYGYTF. CDR3 coding DNA: TGCAGCGTCACCCCGGGACAGGGTAGACACTATGGCTACACCTTC.

Only a few counts were recorded for this clone. This chain connects TRBV7-9 to TRBJ2-7; 12 nucleotides match TRBD1. The CDR3 is 15 residues long. V was pared by 5 bases and J by 5 bases, with 7 bases of the junction left unmatched. Germline assignment: CDR1 SEHNR and CDR2 FQNEAQ (reference sequence). The CDR3 spells CASSHTGQGANEQYF. The CDR3 nucleotides read TGTGCCAGCAGCCACACGGGACAGGGGGCGAACGAGCAGTACTTC.

This clone was counted only a few times. The V gene is TRBV6-5, the J gene TRBJ2-7, with 9 bases matching TRBD1. CDR1 and CDR2 from the germline V gene are MNHEY and SVGAGI. The V segment lost 0 bases and the J segment 2 bases; nucleotides outside the gene matches: 5. The CDR3 is made up of 16 amino acids. The DNA of the CDR3 is TGTGCCAGCAGTTACTCGATCGGGACAGGGACCTACGAGCAGTACTTC. This translates into CASSYSIGTGTYEQYF.

Ten or more counts support this clone. V gene TRBV7-9 combines with J gene TRBJ1-1, with 8 bases lining up with TRBD1. The CDR3 is 14 residues long. V dropped 5 bases and J dropped 1; count of bases not matched to a gene: 3. Germline V gives CDR1 SEHNR, CDR2 FQNEAQ (reference sequence). The CDR3 DNA follows: TGTGCCAGCAGCCGCGGACAGGGGAACACTGAAGCTTTCTTT. Protein sequence: CASSRGQGNTEAFF.